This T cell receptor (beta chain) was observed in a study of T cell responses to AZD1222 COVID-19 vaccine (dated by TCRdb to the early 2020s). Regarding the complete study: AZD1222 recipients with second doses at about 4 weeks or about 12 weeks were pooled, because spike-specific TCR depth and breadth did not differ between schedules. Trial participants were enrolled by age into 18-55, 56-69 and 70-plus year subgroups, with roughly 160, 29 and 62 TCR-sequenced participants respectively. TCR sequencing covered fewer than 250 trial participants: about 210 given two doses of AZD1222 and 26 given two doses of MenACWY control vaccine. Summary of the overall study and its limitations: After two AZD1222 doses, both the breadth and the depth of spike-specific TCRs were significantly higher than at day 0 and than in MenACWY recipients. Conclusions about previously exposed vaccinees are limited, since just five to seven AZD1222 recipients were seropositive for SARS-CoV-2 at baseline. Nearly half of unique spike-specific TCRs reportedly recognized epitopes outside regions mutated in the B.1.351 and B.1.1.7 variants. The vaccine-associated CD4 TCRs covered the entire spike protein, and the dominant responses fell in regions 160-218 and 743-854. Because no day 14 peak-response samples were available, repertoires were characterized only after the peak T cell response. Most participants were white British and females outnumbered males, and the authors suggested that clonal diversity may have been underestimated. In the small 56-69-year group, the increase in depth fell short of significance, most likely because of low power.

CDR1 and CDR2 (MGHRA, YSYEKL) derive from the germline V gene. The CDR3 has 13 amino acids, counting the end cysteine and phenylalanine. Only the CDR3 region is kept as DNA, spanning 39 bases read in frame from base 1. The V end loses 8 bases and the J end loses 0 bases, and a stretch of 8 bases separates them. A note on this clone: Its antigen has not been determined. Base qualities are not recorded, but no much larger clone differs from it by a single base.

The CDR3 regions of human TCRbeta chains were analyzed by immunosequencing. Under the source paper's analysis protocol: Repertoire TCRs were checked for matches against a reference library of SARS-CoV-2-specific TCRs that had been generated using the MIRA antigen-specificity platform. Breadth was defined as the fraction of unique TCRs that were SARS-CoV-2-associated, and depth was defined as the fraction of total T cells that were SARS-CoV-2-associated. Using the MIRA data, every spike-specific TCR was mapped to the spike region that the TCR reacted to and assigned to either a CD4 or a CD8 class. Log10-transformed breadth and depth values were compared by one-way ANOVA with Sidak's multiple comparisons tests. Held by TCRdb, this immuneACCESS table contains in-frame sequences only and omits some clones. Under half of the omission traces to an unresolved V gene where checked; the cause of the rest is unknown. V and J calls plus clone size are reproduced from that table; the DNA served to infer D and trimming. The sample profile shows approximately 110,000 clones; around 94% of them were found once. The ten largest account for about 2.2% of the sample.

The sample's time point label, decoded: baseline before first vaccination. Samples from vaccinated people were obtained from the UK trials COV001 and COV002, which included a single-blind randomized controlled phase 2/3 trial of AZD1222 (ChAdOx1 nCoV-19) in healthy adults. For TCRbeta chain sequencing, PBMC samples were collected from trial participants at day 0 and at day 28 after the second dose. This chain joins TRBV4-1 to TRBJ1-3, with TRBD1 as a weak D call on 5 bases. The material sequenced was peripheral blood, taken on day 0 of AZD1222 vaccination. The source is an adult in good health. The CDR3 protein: CASSGGSGNTIYF. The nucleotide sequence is TGCGCCAGCTCCGGGGGCTCTGGAAACACCATATATTTT.